The 13 T cell receptor beta chains presented below share a single source sample, sequenced in a study of T-cell reconstitution after alpha-beta-depleted transplantation in children. Unique molecular identifiers were used in preparing the TCRbeta library. MiXCR, run by TCRdb on the PCR reads, gives a single entry per CDR3 protein. The data hold 800,000 to 1,000,000 distinct CDR3 sequences, with less than 30% observed a single time. Specimen: PBMCs, mostly from graft donor cells, collected 360 days after TCRalphabeta/CD19-depleted stem cell transplant. These TCRs come from a boy under two years old who had a stem cell transplant for SCID, so the T cells may come from the graft donor.

This clonotype was detected only a few times. The J gene is TRBJ2-3, the V gene TRBV29-1, with 12 positions matching TRBD2. Looked up from germline, CDR1 is SQVTM and CDR2 is ANQGSEA. The CDR3 has 19 residues. The J segment lost 2 bases and the V segment lost 4 bases, leaving 16 bases of the junction unmatched. CDR3 DNA sequence: TGCAGCGTTGCCTCTAGATCGACTAGCGGGGGAACTCTCACAGATACGCAGTATTTT. Protein sequence: CSVASRSTSGGTLTDTQYF.

In its sample, this clonotype was seen a few times. The chain is built from TRBV4-1 and TRBJ2-7; D perhaps matches TRBD1 (5 bases). Germline V gene sequence: CDR1 MGHRA, CDR2 YSYEKL. V lost 1 base and J 3 bases, leaving 13 bases between the germline ends. CDR3 length equals 15 residues. As DNA, the CDR3 is TGCGCCAGCAGCCAAGGCCAGGGTCTCAACTACGAGCAGTACTTC. Amino acids: CASSQGQGLNYEQYF.

V gene TRBV7-9 combines with J gene TRBJ1-1; the match to TRBD1 covers 8 bases. The germline CDR1 and CDR2 sequences are SEHNR and FQNEAQ (reference sequence). After removal of 4 bases from V and 11 bases from J, the junction contained 12 bases not matched to a gene. The length of the CDR3 is 14 residues. The CDR3 nucleotides are TGTGCCAGCAGCTCCGGGACAGGCTTTTTGGTGGCTTTCTTT. Its translation is CASSSGTGFLVAFF. The entire variable domain, with the rest obtained from reference TRBV7-9 and TRBJ1-1, is as follows: DTGVSQNPRHKITKRGQNVTFRCDPISEHNRLYWYRQTLGQGPEFLTYFQNEAQLEKSRLLSDRFSAERPKGSFSTLEIQRTEQGDSAMYLCASSSGTGFLVAFFGQGTRLTVV.

This rearrangement joins TRBV7-8 to TRBJ2-1, with 12 positions matching TRBD2. Per germline, CDR1 SGHVS and CDR2 FQNEAQ. CDR3 length: 18 residues. V shed 5 bases, J shed 0 bases, and the junction held 8 bases outside the gene matches. CDR3: CASSLLAGGSSSYNEQFF. DNA of the CDR3: TGTGCCAGCAGCCTACTAGCGGGGGGCTCGAGCTCCTACAATGAGCAGTTCTTC.

The chain is built from TRBV14 and TRBJ2-7; D not certain. The CDR3 covers 13 residues. Germline values: CDR1 SGHDN, CDR2 FVKESK. The V and J ends lost 4 bases and 4 bases respectively, with 11 bases between them. CDR3 amino acids: CASSPRVRYEQYF. The CDR3 nucleotides read TGTGCCAGCAGCCCGCGTGTGAGATACGAGCAGTACTTC.

This sequence joins TRBV20-1 and TRBJ1-4; D is possibly TRBD1 (6 bases). Trimming cost V 1 base and J 8 bases, with 17 bases left between them. The CDR3 length is 15 residues. The germline CDR1 and CDR2 sequences are DFQATT and SNEGSKA (reference sequence). In DNA, the CDR3 is TGCAGTGCTAGAGGCCAACAGGGTGGCCAAGAAAAACTGTTTTTT. Amino acids: CSARGQQGGQEKLFF.

This chain uses TRBV7-6 with TRBJ1-1; no definite D call. CDR1 is SGHVS, CDR2 FNYEAQ, per germline. Trimming pared 4 bases from V and 1 base from J, leaving 13 bases between. The length of the CDR3 is 15 residues. The CDR3 nucleotides read TGTGCCAGCAGCTCCGCGGGCCCGAGGAACACTGAAGCTTTCTTT. Amino acids: CASSSAGPRNTEAFF.

This clonotype was counted a single time. The chain carries TRBV2 and TRBJ2-7, with TRBD1 as a possible D gene (6 bases). The CDR3 has 14 amino acids. Trimming shortened V by 6 bases and J by 5 bases, and 17 bases separated the two germline ends. The V gene's germline CDR1 is SNHLY and CDR2 FYNNEI. The CDR3: CASRGGLRSDEQYF. The CDR3 bases are TGTGCCAGCAGAGGGGGTCTTCGTAGCGACGAGCAGTACTTC.

This clonotype has more than one count but fewer than ten. The rearrangement joins TRBV5-6 to TRBJ2-1, with 9 bases lining up with TRBD1. Germline V gives CDR1 SGHDT, CDR2 YYEEEE. This CDR3 spans 12 amino acids. Trimming took 3 bases from V and 15 from J; bases not matched to a gene: 7. The CDR3: CASSSLGQGRFF. CDR3 bases: TGTGCCAGCAGCTCCCTTGGACAGGGGAGGTTCTTC.

This sequence joins TRBV20-1 and TRBJ2-3, with TRBD2 as a possible D gene (6 bases). Germline values: CDR1 DFQATT, CDR2 SNEGSKA (reference sequence). V was clipped by 6 bases and J by 4 bases, with 14 bases between them. This CDR3 comprises 13 residues. The CDR3 protein is CSAPQLAADTQYF. The CDR3 nucleotides are TGCAGTGCCCCTCAACTAGCTGCAGATACGCAGTATTTT.

The chain employs TRBV6-5 and TRBJ1-4, with a weak D call TRBD1 (6 bases). The CDR3 contains 14 residues. Trimming left V 6 bases short and J 5 bases short, with 13 bases between. Germline CDR1 MNHEY, CDR2 SVGAGI. CDR3 amino acids: CASSRRGFNEKLFF. The CDR3 bases are TGTGCCAGCAGCCGGAGGGGGTTCAATGAAAAACTGTTTTTT.

The V and J genes are TRBV20-1 and TRBJ1-4; 9 nucleotides agree with TRBD1. V lost 5 bases and J lost 2; bases outside the gene matches: 3. The CDR3 has 14 amino acids. Germline-derived CDR1 and CDR2 are DFQATT and SNEGSKA (reference sequence). The CDR3 DNA is TGCAGTGCTGCGACAGGGGGGACTAATGAAAAACTGTTTTTT. Protein sequence: CSAATGGTNEKLFF.

J is TRBJ2-3 and V is TRBV6-2 or TRBV6-3, with D possibly being TRBD1 (6 bases). The CDR3 runs 16 residues. V lost 2 bases to trimming and J lost 0 bases, with 12 bases between them. Germline V gene lookup returns CDR1 MNHEY and CDR2 SVGEGT. This CDR3 reads CASSYVGAASTDTQYF. The CDR3 coding sequence is TGTGCCAGCAGTTACGTGGGGGCCGCTAGCACAGATACGCAGTATTTT.